The rows below give T cell receptor beta chains drawn from one sample of a study of blood T cell repertoires in COVID-19. This table comes from immunoSEQ multiplex PCR, and its TCRdb copy is limited to in-frame clones, with some not included. The sample has roughly 300,000 clones, about four fifths seen once; the top ten hold roughly 1.1%. Sequenced sample: peripheral blood. The receptors here all came from a woman in her fifties or sixties with acute or convalescent COVID-19. Each CDR3 is given with its conserved first and last residue. The order of the fields is V gene, D gene, clone size, CDR3 length, J gene, CDR3 DNA, CDR3 protein. D genes are given only for firm matches. Part of the rows lack a size; the others show once, few, many or a class for expanded clones.

TRBV27,TRBD2,-,15,TRBJ2-5,TGTGCCAGCAGTTTCAGCAGCGGGAGTGGAGAGACCCAGTACTTC,CASSFSSGSGETQYF
TRBV11-3,-,-,13,TRBJ1-1,TGTGCCAGCAGCCCCGGGACTCACACTGAAGCTTTCTTT,CASSPGTHTEAFF
TRBV24-1,TRBD1,-,15,TRBJ2-5,TGTGCCACCAGTGATTCCGGACAGGGACTCAAGACCCAGTACTTC,CATSDSGQGLKTQYF
TRBV10-3,-,-,13,TRBJ2-2,TGTGCCACCGGACAGCTGAACACCGGGGAGCTGTTTTTT,CATGQLNTGELFF
TRBV5-1,-,-,13,TRBJ1-1,TGCGCCAGCGGAGGGGAGGTGAACACTGAAGCTTTCTTT,CASGGEVNTEAFF
TRBV3-1/TRBV3-2,TRBD1,once,18,TRBJ1-2,TGTGCCAGCAGCCGCGGGAGACGGACAGGGGTTGCTAGCTATGGCTACACCTTC,CASSRGRRTGVASYGYTF
TRBV6-2/TRBV6-3,-,-,13,TRBJ2-7,TGTGCCAGCAGTTACTCGGGGGGAAACGAGCAGTACTTC,CASSYSGGNEQYF
TRBV21-1,-,once,16,TRBJ2-2,TGTGCCAGCAGCAAAAACAGGGGTACGAACACCGGGGAGCTGTTTTTT,CASSKNRGTNTGELFF
TRBV19,-,-,17,TRBJ2-3,TGTGCCAGTAGTATCCTCCGGACGCCGGCGGGTACAGATACGCAGTATTTT,CASSILRTPAGTDTQYF
TRBV5-1,-,-,15,TRBJ1-1,TGCGCCAGCAGCCGACGTCAACAGGGTAACACTGAAGCTTTCTTT,CASSRRQQGNTEAFF
TRBV10-3,-,-,13,TRBJ2-7,TGTGCCATCAGTGAGTCCCAGAACTACGAGCAGTACTTC,CAISESQNYEQYF
TRBV9,-,-,15,TRBJ1-2,TGTGCCAGCAGCGGAAACCATGGACAGCACTATGGCTACACCTTC,CASSGNHGQHYGYTF
TRBV28,TRBD1,-,15,TRBJ2-7,TGTGCCAGCAGTCGGCACGGGACAGGGAGCTACGAGCAGTACTTC,CASSRHGTGSYEQYF
TRBV18,TRBD1,-,14,TRBJ1-4,TGTGCCAGCTCACGGGACAGGGGGTCTGAAAAACTGTTTTTT,CASSRDRGSEKLFF
TRBV2,-,-,13,TRBJ1-3,TGTGCCAAACAGTCCCTCTCTGGAAACACCATATATTTT,CAKQSLSGNTIYF
TRBV25-1,TRBD1,-,15,TRBJ1-1,TGTGCCAGCTCCCTTACATCCGGGACAGGGGTAGAAGCTTTCTTT,CASSLTSGTGVEAFF
TRBV5-6,-,-,15,TRBJ2-2,TGTGCCAGCAGCTTGGGAGGTCACAACACCGGGGAGCTGTTTTTT,CASSLGGHNTGELFF
TRBV9,-,-,16,TRBJ1-3,TGTGCCAGCAGCGTAGGCCTTACAGAAGATGGAAACACCATATATTTT,CASSVGLTEDGNTIYF
TRBV27,TRBD2,-,17,TRBJ2-1,TGTGCCAGCAGTCCAAGGCTAGCGGGGGGGCCTTACGATGAGCAGTTCTTC,CASSPRLAGGPYDEQFF
TRBV4-1,-,-,17,TRBJ2-3,TGCGCCAGCAGCCAAGATAGTCGGCAGGGGAACACAGATACGCAGTATTTT,CASSQDSRQGNTDTQYF
TRBV14,TRBD2,few,16,TRBJ2-5,TGTGCCAGCAGCCATTGGACTAGCGGGTACCAAGAGACCCAGTACTTC,CASSHWTSGYQETQYF
TRBV20-1,-,-,17,TRBJ1-5,TGCAGTGCTAGTCCCCTGACAGGAGAATATAGCAATCAGCCCCAGCATTTT,CSASPLTGEYSNQPQHF
TRBV25-1,TRBD1,-,16,TRBJ2-7,TGTGCCAGCAGTGAATTTGGGACAGGGGGATCTTACGAGCAGTACTTC,CASSEFGTGGSYEQYF
TRBV27,TRBD2,-,18,TRBJ2-1,TGTGCCAGCAGCCACGGACTAGCGGGGCTGCGACTACTCAATGAGCAGTTCTTC,CASSHGLAGLRLLNEQFF
TRBV9,-,few,14,TRBJ2-1,TGTGCCAGCAGTAGGGAGGGGGGTACGAATGAGCAGTTCTTC,CASSREGGTNEQFF
TRBV5-1,-,-,13,TRBJ1-6,TGCGCCAGCAGCTTGAACGGGGATTCACCCCTCCACTTT,CASSLNGDSPLHF
TRBV7-2,-,-,11,TRBJ2-4,TGTGCCAGCGGGGTACAGGGCATTCAGTACTTC,CASGVQGIQYF
TRBV7-3,-,-,15,TRBJ2-3,TGTGCCAGCAGCCCGTCAGGGGGGAGCACAGATACGCAGTATTTT,CASSPSGGSTDTQYF
TRBV2,TRBD1,-,13,TRBJ2-1,TGTGCCAGCAGCGGACAGGTCATCGGTGAGCAGTTCTTC,CASSGQVIGEQFF
TRBV18,TRBD2,-,17,TRBJ2-6,TGTGCCAGCTCCTTTAGCGGGACTAACTCTGGGGCCAACGTCCTGACTTTC,CASSFSGTNSGANVLTF
TRBV6-5,TRBD2,-,15,TRBJ2-5,TGTGCCAGCAGTCAGACTAGCGGGATCCAAGAGACCCAGTACTTC,CASSQTSGIQETQYF
TRBV2,TRBD2,-,17,TRBJ2-3,TGTGCCAGCGGACTAGCGGGCGCAAGATCTAGCACAGATACGCAGTATTTT,CASGLAGARSSTDTQYF
TRBV11-3,-,-,14,TRBJ1-1,TGTGCCAGCAGCTTAGATCCCATGAACACTGAAGCTTTCTTT,CASSLDPMNTEAFF
TRBV3-1/TRBV3-2,-,once,14,TRBJ1-6,TGTGCCAGCAGCCAAGATCAGGGAAGATCACCCCTCCACTTT,CASSQDQGRSPLHF
TRBV2,TRBD2,-,14,TRBJ2-7,TGTGCCAGCCACCGACTAGCGGGAGGGGGGGAGCAGTACTTC,CASHRLAGGGEQYF
TRBV6-1,-,-,15,TRBJ1-5,TGTGCCAGCAAGGGGGGGTCGGGGTTCCGTCAGCCCCAGCATTTT,CASKGGSGFRQPQHF
TRBV9,-,-,17,TRBJ1-2,TGTGCCAGCAGCGTAGATCCGGGGGGGATTGAGTACTATGGCTACACCTTC,CASSVDPGGIEYYGYTF
TRBV6-6,-,-,14,TRBJ2-7,TGTGCCAGCAAACTAACCGGTTCTTCCTACGAGCAGTACTTC,CASKLTGSSYEQYF
TRBV3-1/TRBV3-2,TRBD1,-,16,TRBJ2-2,TGTGCCAGCAGCCTTCCGGACAGGGGAAACACCGGGGAGCTGTTTTTT,CASSLPDRGNTGELFF
TRBV5-1,-,-,14,TRBJ1-1,TGCGCCAGCAGGCAGGTGCCAGGGAACACTGAAGCTTTCTTT,CASRQVPGNTEAFF
TRBV7-8,-,-,13,TRBJ2-5,TGTGCCAGCAGCGTCGTTAGGGGGGAGACCCAGTACTTC,CASSVVRGETQYF
TRBV7-2,TRBD1,few,16,TRBJ1-3,TGTGCCAGCAGCCGGGCGGGGACAGGGGTGAGAAACACCATATATTTT,CASSRAGTGVRNTIYF
TRBV12-5,-,once,13,TRBJ1-1,TGTGCTAGTGGTTTCCTGAAGACAAGCGAAGCTTTCTTT,CASGFLKTSEAFF
TRBV5-1,TRBD1,-,18,TRBJ1-2,TGCGCCAGCACCCTTGGATATCTAAACGGACAGGCGAATGGAGGCTACACCTTC,CASTLGYLNGQANGGYTF
TRBV9,-,-,16,TRBJ1-3,TGTGCCAGCAGCGAAAGGGGATCACTCGCTGGAAACACCATATATTTT,CASSERGSLAGNTIYF
TRBV9,TRBD2,-,16,TRBJ2-7,TGTGCCAGCAGCGTAGACCCACTAGCGGGAGGGAACGAGCAGTACTTC,CASSVDPLAGGNEQYF
TRBV7-3,-,once,16,TRBJ2-1,TGTGCCAGCAGCCCGGCAGGGGTGATCTCCTACAATGAGCAGTTCTTC,CASSPAGVISYNEQFF
TRBV6-5,-,-,13,TRBJ1-1,TGTGCCAGCAGCTCCGGGGAATCCACTGAAGCTTTCTTT,CASSSGESTEAFF
TRBV25-1,-,few,16,TRBJ2-2,TGTGCCAGCAGACCCCAGGGCGAACCGAACACCGGGGAGCTGTTTTTT,CASRPQGEPNTGELFF
TRBV6-5,TRBD1,-,15,TRBJ1-3,TGTGCCAGCAGTTTCACCGGGACAGGTGGAAACACCATATATTTT,CASSFTGTGGNTIYF
TRBV28,-,few,13,TRBJ1-1,TGTGCCAGCAGTTTATGGTTAAACACTGAAGCTTTCTTT,CASSLWLNTEAFF
TRBV6-4,TRBD2,-,15,TRBJ2-1,TGTGCCAGCAGTGAGGGGGTAGCGGGAGACTATGAGCAGTTCTTC,CASSEGVAGDYEQFF
TRBV6-4,-,-,12,TRBJ2-1,TGTGCCAGCAGTGACTCGGGACACAGGCTATTCTTC,CASSDSGHRLFF
TRBV6-2/TRBV6-3,-,-,14,TRBJ2-7,TGTGCCAGCAGTCACCCTCGGACAGCCTACGAGCAGTACTTC,CASSHPRTAYEQYF
TRBV5-1,TRBD2,-,15,TRBJ2-1,TGCGCCAGCAGCTTGGACCTAGCGGGAAAAGGAGGGCAGTTCTTC,CASSLDLAGKGGQFF
TRBV7-2,TRBD2,-,16,TRBJ2-3,TGTGCCAGCAGCTTAGCTGGGACTAGTCTCACAGATACGCAGTATTTT,CASSLAGTSLTDTQYF